This note documents a single TCR beta chain sequence. Its antigen is still unknown. These data belong to a study of beta chain features in type 1 diabetes. Study results and limitations: The study found that naive, central memory and Treg TCRB repertoires appeared more similar in patients than in healthy donors. The VDJ junctions of type 1 diabetes patients carried fewer insertions and more deletions. In every one of the four CD4+ subsets, TCRB CDR3s were moderately but significantly shorter in Type 1 diabetes patients.

Sequencing targeted expressed TCRB transcripts, as all isolated RNA had been reverse transcribed. Roughly 3.4 million reads were obtained on average from naive, central memory and regulatory T cell samples. Libraries were prepared by immunoSEQ multiplex PCR; TCRdb keeps only in-frame clonotypes and omits some of them. This sample has around 650,000 clones, with around an eighth found just once. V was shortened by 5 bases and J by 0 bases, with 11 bases between the two germline ends. The CDR3 length is 13 residues. Germline-derived CDR1 and CDR2 are GTSNPN and SVGIG (reference sequence). CD45RO/CCR7/CD25/CD127/CD95/CD27 staining was used to isolate CD4+ naive, central memory, regulatory and stem cell-like memory cells by sorting.

The sample comprised naive CD4+ T cells from blood. The clonotype originates from a man between 25 and 39 years old with type 1 diabetes. This chain connects TRBV30 to TRBJ2-7, with D maybe TRBD1 (6 bases). As DNA, the CDR3 is TGTGCCTGGTCTTGGACAGCCTCCTACGAGCAGTACTTC. Protein product: CAWSWTASYEQYF.